The T cell receptor (beta chain) under discussion was sequenced for a study of blood T cell repertoires in COVID-19. Seattle researchers signed up patients amid active infection and tracked them longitudinally. Sequencing was performed with immunoSEQ multiplex PCR; in TCRdb, only in-frame clones are kept and a portion is missing. The sample lists 100,000 to 150,000 clones, roughly four fifths occurring once. The CDR3 extends over 15 amino acids. The germline V and J ends were trimmed by 3 bases and 2 bases, with 14 bases remaining between them. Germline V gene sequence: CDR1 SGHNT, CDR2 YYREEE (reference sequence).

The chain links TRBV5-4 to TRBJ2-5; weak D call: TRBD1 (5 bases). The TCR comes from a man older than 75 with COVID-19, enrolled during active disease. The sample comprised peripheral blood. CDR3 DNA: TGTGCCAGCAGCTGGGGCCCGGACCGGCAAGAGACCCAGTACTTC. Amino acids: CASSWGPDRQETQYF.